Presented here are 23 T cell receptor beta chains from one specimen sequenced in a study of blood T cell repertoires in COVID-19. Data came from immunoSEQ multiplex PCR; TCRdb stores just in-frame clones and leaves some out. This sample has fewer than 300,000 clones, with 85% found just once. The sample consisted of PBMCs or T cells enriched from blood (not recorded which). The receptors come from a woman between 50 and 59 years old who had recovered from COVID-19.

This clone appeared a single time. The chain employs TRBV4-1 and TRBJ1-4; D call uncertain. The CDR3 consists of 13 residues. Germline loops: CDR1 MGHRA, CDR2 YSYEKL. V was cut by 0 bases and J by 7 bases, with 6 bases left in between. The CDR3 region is CASSQEHREKLFF. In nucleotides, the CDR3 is TGCGCCAGCAGCCAAGAACACCGTGAAAAACTGTTTTTT.

CDR3: CASRQGSDNYGYTF. The CDR3 DNA reads as TGTGCCAGCAGGCAGGGGAGCGATAACTATGGCTACACCTTC. The J gene is TRBJ1-2, the V gene TRBV28; possibly TRBD1 for D (6 bases). The V gene's germline CDR1 is MDHEN and CDR2 SYDVKM. V was shortened by 6 bases and J by 1 base, with 12 bases between the two germline ends. The length of the CDR3 is 14 residues.

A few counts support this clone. The CDR3 loop reads CASSPPRGQGNNEQFF. The DNA for the CDR3 is TGTGCCAGCAGCCCACCCAGGGGACAGGGGAACAATGAGCAGTTCTTC. The chain combines TRBV7-6 with TRBJ2-1; 10 bases match TRBD1. Germline trimming cut 5 bases from V and 5 bases from J; bases unmatched to any gene: 9. The CDR3 runs 16 residues. Per the germline V gene, CDR1 is SGHVS and CDR2 is FNYEAQ.

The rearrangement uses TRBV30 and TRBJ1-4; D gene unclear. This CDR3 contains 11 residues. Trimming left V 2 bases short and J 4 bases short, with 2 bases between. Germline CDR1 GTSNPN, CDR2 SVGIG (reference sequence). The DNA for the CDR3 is TGTGCCTGGAGTTATAATGAAAAACTGTTTTTT. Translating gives CAWSYNEKLFF.

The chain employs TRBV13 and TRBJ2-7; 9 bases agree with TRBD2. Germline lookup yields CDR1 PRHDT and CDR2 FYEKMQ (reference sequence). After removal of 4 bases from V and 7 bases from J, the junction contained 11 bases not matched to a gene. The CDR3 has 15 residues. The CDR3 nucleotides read TGTGCCAGCAGCTACCAGCTAGCGGGGACATGGGAGCAGTACTTC. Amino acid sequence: CASSYQLAGTWEQYF.

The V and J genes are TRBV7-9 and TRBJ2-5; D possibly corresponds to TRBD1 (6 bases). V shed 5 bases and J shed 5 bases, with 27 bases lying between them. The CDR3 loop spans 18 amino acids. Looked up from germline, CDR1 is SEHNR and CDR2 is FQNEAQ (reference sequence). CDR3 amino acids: CASSEREGVQPLVETQYF. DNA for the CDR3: TGTGCCAGCAGCGAAAGAGAGGGGGTACAGCCCCTTGTGGAGACCCAGTACTTC.

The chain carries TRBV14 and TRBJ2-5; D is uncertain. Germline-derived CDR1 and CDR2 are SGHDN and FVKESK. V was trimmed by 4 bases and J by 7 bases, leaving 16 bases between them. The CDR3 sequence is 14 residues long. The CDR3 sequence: CASSPRTRFGTQYF. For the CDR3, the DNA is TGTGCCAGCAGCCCAAGAACGAGGTTTGGGACCCAGTACTTC.

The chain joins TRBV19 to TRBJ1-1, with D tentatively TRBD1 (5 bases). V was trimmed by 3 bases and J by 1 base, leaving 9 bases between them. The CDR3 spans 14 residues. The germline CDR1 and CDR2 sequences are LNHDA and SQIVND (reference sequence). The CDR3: CASSIRVRNTEAFF. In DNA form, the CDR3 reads TGTGCCAGTAGTATCAGGGTTAGGAACACTGAAGCTTTCTTT.

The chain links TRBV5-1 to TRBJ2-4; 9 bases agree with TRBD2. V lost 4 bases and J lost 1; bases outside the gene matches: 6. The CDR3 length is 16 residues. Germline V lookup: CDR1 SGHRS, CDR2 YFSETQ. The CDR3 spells CASSLSGGEAKNIQYF. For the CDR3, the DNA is TGCGCCAGCAGCCTTAGCGGGGGCGAGGCCAAAAACATTCAGTACTTC.

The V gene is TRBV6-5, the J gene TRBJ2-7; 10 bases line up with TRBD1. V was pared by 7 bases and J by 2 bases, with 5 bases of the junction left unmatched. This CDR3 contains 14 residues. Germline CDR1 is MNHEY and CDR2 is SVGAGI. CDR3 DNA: TGTGCCAGCACTCAAGACAGGGGGCCCTACGAGCAGTACTTC. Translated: CASTQDRGPYEQYF.

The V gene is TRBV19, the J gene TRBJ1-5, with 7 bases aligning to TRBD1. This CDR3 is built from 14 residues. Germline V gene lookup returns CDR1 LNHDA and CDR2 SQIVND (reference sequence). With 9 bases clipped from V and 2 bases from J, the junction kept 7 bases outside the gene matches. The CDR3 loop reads CASRQGLGNQPQHF. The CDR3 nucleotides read TGTGCCAGCCGACAGGGATTAGGCAATCAGCCCCAGCATTTT.

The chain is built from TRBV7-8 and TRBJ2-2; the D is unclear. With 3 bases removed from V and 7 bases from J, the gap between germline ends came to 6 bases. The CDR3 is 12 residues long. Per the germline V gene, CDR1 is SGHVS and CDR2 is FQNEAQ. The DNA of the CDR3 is TGTGCCAGCAGCTTTCGTAGCGGGGAGCTGTTTTTT. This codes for CASSFRSGELFF. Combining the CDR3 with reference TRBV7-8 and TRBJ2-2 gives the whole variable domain GAGVSQSPRYKVAKRGQDVALRCDPISGHVSLFWYQQALGQGPEFLTYFQNEAQLDKSGLPSDRFFAERPEGSVSTLKIQRTQQEDSAVYLCASSFRSGELFFGEGSRLTVL.

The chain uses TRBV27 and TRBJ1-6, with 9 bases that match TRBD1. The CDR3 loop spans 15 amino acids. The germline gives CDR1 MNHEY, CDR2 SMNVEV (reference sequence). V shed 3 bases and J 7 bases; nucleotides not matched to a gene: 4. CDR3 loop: CASSFGTGINSPLHF. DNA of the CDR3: TGTGCCAGCAGTTTCGGGACAGGGATCAATTCACCCCTCCACTTT.

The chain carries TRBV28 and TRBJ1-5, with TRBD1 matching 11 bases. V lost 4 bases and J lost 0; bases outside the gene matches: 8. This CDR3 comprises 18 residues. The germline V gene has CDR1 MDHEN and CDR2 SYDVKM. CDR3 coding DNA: TGTGCCAGCAGTTCTCCGGGACAGGGGGGACATAGCAATCAGCCCCAGCATTTT. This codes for CASSSPGQGGHSNQPQHF.

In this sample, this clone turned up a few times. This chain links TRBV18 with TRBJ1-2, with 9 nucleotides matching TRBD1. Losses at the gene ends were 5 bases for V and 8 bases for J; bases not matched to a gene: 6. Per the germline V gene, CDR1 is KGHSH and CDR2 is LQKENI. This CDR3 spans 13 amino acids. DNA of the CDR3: TGTGCCAGCTCAGAACAGGGGGCGGAAGGCTACACCTTC. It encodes CASSEQGAEGYTF.

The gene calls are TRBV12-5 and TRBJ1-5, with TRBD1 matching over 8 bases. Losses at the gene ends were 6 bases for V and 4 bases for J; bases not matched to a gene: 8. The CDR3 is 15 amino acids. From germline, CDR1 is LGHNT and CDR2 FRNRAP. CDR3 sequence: CASGPGTGTNQPQHF. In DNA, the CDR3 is TGTGCTAGTGGACCCGGGACAGGCACTAATCAGCCCCAGCATTTT. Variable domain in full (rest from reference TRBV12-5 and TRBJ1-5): DARVTQTPRHKVTEMGQEVTMRCQPILGHNTVFWYRQTMMQGLELLAYFRNRAPLDDSGMPKDRFSAEMPDATLATLKIQPSEPRDSAVYFCASGPGTGTNQPQHFGDGTRLSIL.

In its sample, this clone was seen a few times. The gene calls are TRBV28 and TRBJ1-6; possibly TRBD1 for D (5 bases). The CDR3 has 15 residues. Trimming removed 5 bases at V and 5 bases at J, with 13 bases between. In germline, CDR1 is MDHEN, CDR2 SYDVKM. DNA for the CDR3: TGTGCCAGCAGTGTACCCCAGGGTCATAATTCACCCCTCCACTTT. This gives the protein CASSVPQGHNSPLHF.

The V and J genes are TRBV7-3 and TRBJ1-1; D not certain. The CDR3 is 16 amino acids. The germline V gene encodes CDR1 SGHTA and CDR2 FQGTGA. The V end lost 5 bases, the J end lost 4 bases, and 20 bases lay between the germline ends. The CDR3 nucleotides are TGTGCCAGCAGCGTTGAGAGGGTTCGGTCTGGCACTGAAGCTTTCTTT. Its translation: CASSVERVRSGTEAFF.

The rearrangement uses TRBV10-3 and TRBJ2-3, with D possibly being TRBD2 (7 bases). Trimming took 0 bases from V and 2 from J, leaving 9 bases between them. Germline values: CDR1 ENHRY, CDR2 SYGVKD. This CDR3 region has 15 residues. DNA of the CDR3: TGTGCCATCAGTGAGTCGGCGGGGGCCACAGATACGCAGTATTTT. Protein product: CAISESAGATDTQYF.

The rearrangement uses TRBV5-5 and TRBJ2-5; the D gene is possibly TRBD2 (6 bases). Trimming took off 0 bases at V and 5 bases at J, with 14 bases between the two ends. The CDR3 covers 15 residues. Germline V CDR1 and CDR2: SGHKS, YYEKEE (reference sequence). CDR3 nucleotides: TGTGCCAGCAGCTTGGCGTTGGGGGGTAGGGAGACCCAGTACTTC. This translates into CASSLALGGRETQYF.

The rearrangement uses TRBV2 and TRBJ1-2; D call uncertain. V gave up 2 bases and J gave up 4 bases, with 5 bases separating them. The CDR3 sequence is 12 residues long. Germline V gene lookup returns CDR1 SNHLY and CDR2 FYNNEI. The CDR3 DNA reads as TGTGCCAGCAGTGAAATCCTCTATGGCTACACCTTC. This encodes CASSEILYGYTF. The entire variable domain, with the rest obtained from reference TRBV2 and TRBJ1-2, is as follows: EPEVTQTPSHQVTQMGQEVILRCVPISNHLYFYWYRQILGQKVEFLVSFYNNEISEKSEIFDDQFSVERPDGSNFTLKIRSTKLEDSAMYFCASSEILYGYTFGSGTRLTVV.

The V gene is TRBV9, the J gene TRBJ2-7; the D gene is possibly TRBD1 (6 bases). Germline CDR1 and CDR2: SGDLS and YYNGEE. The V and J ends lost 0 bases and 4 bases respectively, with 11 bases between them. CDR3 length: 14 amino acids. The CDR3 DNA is TGTGCCAGCAGCGTAGACCCAGGGGTTTACGAGCAGTACTTC. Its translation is CASSVDPGVYEQYF.

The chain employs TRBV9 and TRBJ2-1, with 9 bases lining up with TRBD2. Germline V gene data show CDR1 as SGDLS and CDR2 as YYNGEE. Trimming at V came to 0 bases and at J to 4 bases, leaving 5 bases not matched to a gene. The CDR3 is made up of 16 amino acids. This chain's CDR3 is CASSVDAGGVYNEQFF. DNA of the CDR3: TGTGCCAGCAGCGTAGACGCGGGAGGGGTGTACAATGAGCAGTTCTTC.